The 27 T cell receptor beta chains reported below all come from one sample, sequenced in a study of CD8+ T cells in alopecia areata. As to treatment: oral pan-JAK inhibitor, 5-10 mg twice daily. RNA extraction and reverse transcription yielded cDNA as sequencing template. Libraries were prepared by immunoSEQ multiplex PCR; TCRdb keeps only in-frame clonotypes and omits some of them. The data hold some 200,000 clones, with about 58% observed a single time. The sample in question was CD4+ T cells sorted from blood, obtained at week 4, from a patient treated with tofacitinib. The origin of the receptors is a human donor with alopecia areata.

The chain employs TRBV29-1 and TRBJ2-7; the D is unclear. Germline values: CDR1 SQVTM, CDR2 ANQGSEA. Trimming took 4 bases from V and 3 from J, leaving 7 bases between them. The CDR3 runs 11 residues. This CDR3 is CSVGNSYEQYF. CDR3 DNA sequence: TGCAGCGTTGGCAACAGCTACGAGCAGTACTTC.

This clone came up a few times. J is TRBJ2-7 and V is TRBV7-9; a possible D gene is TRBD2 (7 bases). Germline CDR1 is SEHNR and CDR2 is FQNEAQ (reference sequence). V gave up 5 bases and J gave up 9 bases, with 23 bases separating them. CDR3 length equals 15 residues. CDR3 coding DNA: TGTGCCAGCAGCCAAATGGGGGGGACAACTGGTTGGCAGTACTTC. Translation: CASSQMGGTTGWQYF.

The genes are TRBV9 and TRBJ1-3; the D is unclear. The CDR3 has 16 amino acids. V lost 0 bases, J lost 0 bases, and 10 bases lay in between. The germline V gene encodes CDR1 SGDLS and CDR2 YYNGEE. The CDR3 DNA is TGTGCCAGCAGCGTAGATAGTCCGGGCTCTGGAAACACCATATATTTT. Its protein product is CASSVDSPGSGNTIYF.

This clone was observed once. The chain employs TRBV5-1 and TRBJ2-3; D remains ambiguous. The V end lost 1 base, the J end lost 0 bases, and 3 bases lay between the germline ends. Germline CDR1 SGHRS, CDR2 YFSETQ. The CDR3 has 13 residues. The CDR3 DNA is TGCGCCAGCAGCTTGCAGAGCACAGATACGCAGTATTTT. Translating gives CASSLQSTDTQYF.

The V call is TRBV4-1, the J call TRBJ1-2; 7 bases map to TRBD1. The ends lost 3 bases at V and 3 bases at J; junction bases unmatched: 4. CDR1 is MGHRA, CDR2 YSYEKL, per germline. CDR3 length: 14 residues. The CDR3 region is CASSQGTGDYGYTF. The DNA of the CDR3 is TGCGCCAGCAGCCAGGGAACAGGGGACTATGGCTACACCTTC.

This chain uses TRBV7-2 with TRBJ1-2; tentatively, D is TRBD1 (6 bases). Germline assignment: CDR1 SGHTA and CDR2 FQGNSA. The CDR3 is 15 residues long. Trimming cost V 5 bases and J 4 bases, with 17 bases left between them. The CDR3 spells CASSPDRVDLYGYTF. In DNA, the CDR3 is TGTGCCAGCAGCCCGGACAGAGTAGACCTCTATGGCTACACCTTC.

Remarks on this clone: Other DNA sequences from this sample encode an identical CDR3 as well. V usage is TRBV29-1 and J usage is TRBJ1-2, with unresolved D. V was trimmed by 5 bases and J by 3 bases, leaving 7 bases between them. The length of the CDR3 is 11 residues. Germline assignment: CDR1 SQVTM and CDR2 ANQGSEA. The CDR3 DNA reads TGCAGCGTTAATAGGGACTATGGCTACACCTTC. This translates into CSVNRDYGYTF.

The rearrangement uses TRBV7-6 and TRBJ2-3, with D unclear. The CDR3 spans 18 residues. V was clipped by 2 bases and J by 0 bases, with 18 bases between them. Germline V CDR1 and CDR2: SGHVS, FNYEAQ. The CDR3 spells CASSLRSVTYSSTDTQYF. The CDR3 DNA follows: TGTGCCAGCAGCTTACGGAGCGTAACCTACTCTAGCACAGATACGCAGTATTTT.

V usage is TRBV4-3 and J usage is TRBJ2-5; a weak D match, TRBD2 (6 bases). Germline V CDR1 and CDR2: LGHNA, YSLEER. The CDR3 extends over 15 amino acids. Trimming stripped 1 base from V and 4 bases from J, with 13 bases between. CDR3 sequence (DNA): TGCGCCAGCAGCCAAGTGGAGGGGTGGGGAGAGACCCAGTACTTC. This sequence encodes CASSQVEGWGETQYF.

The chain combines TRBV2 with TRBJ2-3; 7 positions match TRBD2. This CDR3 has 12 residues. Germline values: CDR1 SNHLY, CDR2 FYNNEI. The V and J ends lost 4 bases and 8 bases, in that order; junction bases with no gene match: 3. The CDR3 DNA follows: TGTGCCAGCAGTGTTCCTAGCGGTACGCAGTATTTT. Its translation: CASSVPSGTQYF.

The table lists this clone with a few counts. The CDR3 DNA is TGTGCCAGCAGCGCCGAACCTGGGGTTTCCACAGATACGCAGTATTTT. Translated: CASSAEPGVSTDTQYF. V gene TRBV9 combines with J gene TRBJ2-3; the D is unclear. The CDR3 loop spans 16 amino acids. V lost 3 bases to trimming and J lost 2 bases, with 16 bases between them. Per the germline V gene, CDR1 is SGDLS and CDR2 is YYNGEE.

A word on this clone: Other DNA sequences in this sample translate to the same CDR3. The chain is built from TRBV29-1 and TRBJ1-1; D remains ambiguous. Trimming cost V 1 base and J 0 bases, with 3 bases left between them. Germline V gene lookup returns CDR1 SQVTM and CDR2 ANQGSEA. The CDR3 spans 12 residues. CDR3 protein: CSVEVMNTEAFF. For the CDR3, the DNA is TGCAGCGTTGAAGTTATGAACACTGAAGCTTTCTTT. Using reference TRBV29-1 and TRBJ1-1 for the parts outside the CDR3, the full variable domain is SAVISQKPSRDICQRGTSLTIQCQVDSQVTMMFWYRQQPGQSLTLIATANQGSEATYESGFVIDKFPISRPNLTFSTLTVSNMSPEDSSIYLCSVEVMNTEAFFGQGTRLTVV.

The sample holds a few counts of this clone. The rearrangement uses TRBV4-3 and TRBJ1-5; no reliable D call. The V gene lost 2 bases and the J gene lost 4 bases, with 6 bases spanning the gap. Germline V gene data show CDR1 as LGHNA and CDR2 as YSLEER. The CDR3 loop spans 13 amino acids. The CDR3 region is CASSQRGNQPQHF. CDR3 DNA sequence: TGCGCCAGCAGCCAACGGGGTAATCAGCCCCAGCATTTT.

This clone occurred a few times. DNA for the CDR3: TGTGCCAGCAGCCCGCGCGGACAGGGAAATCAGCCCCAGCATTTT. This codes for CASSPRGQGNQPQHF. This chain links TRBV7-2 with TRBJ1-5; TRBD1 matches 8 bases. The trim removed 5 bases at V and 4 bases at J, leaving 7 bases unmatched. This CDR3 region has 15 residues. The V gene's germline CDR1 is SGHTA and CDR2 FQGNSA.

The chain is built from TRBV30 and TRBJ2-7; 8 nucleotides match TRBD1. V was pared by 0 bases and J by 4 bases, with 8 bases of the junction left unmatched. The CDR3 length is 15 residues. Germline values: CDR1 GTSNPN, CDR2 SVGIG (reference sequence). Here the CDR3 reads CAWSVSLGTGYEQYF. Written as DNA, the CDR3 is TGTGCCTGGAGTGTATCTCTTGGGACAGGATACGAGCAGTACTTC. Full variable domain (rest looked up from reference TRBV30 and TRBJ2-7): SQTIHQWPATLVQPVGSPLSLECTVEGTSNPNLYWYRQAAGRGLQLLFYSVGIGQISSEVPQNLSASRPQDRQFILSSKKLLLSDSGFYLCAWSVSLGTGYEQYFGPGTRLTVT.

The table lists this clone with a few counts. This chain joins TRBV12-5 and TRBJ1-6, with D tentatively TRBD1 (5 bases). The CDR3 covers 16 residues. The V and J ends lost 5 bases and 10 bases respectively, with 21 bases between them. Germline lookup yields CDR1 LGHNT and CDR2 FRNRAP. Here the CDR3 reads CASGPPAPMGTSPLHF. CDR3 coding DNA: TGTGCTAGTGGTCCCCCGGCCCCGATGGGGACGTCACCCCTCCACTTT.

The CDR3 DNA reads as TGTGCCTGGAGTCCTGACTCGGAACTGTTTTTT. Residues: CAWSPDSELFF. The chain carries TRBV30 and TRBJ1-4; D is ambiguous. This CDR3 contains 11 residues. Trimming pared 2 bases from V and 12 bases from J, leaving 10 bases between. Germline assignment: CDR1 GTSNPN and CDR2 SVGIG (reference sequence).

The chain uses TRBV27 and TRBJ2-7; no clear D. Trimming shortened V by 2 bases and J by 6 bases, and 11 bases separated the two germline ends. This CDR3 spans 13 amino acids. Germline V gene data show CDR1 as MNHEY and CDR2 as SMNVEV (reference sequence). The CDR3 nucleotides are TGTGCCAGCAGTTTACTGGGTCTGGGCGAGCAGTACTTC. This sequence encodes CASSLLGLGEQYF.

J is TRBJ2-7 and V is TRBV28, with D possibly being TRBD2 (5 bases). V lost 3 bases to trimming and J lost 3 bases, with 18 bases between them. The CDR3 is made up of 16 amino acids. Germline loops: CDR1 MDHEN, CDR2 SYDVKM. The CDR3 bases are TGTGCCAGCAGTTTCCCGGGTCGCCCGACTAACTACGAGCAGTACTTC. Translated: CASSFPGRPTNYEQYF.

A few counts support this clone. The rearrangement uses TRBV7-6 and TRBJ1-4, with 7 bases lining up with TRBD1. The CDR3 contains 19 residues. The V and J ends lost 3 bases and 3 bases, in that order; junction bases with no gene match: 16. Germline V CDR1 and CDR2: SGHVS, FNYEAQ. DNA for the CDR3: TGTGCCAGCAGCTTCTTATTGACAGGGAAGATCGTGGCTAATGAAAAACTGTTTTTT. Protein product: CASSFLLTGKIVANEKLFF.

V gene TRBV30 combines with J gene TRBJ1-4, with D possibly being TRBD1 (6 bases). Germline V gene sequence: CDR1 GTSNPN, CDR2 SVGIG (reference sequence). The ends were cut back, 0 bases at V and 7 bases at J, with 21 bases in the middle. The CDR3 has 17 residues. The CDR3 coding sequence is TGTGCCTGGAGTGTACCCCCTCGGGGGGCAGATGGTGAAAAACTGTTTTTT. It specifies CAWSVPPRGADGEKLFF.

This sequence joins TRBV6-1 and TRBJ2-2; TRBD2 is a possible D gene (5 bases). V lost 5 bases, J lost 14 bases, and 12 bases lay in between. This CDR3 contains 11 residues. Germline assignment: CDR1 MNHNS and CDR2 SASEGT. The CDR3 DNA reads TGTGCCAGCAGTTATCCCGGGAACCTGTTTTTT. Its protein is CASSYPGNLFF.

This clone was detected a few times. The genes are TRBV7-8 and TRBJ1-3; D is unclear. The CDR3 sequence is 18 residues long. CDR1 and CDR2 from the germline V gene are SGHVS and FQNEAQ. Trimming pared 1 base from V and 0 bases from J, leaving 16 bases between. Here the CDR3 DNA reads TGTGCCAGCAGCTTAGGGACCGTGAACCGACTCTCTGGAAACACCATATATTTT. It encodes CASSLGTVNRLSGNTIYF.

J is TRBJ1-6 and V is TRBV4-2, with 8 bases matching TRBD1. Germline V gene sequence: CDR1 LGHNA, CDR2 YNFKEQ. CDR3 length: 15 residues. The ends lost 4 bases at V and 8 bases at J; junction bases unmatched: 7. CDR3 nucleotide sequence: TGTGCCAGCAGCCTTCAACCGGGACAGGATTCACCCCTCCACTTT. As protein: CASSLQPGQDSPLHF.

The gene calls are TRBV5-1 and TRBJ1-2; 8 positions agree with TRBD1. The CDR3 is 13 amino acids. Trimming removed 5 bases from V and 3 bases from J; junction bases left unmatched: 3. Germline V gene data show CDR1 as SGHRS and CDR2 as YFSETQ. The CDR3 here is CASRDREDYGYTF. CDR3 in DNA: TGCGCCAGCAGGGACAGGGAAGACTATGGCTACACCTTC.

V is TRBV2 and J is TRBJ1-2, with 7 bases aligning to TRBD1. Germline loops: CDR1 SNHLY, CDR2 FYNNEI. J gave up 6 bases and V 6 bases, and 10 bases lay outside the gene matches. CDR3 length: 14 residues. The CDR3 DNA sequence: TGTGCCAGCAGCCCTCCAAGGGGGCGAGATGGCTACACCTTC. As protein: CASSPPRGRDGYTF.

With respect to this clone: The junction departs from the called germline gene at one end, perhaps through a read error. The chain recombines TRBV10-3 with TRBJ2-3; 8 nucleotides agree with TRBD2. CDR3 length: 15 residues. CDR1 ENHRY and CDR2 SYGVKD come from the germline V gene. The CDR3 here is CASSYSGGPTDTQYF. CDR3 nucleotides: TGTGCCAGCAGTTACTCGGGGGGGCCCACAGATACGCAGTATTTT.